This is a list of T cell receptor beta chains from one sample in a study of T cell clones after liver transplantation. Clones were read by immunoSEQ multiplex PCR, and TCRdb kept only the in-frame ones, dropping some. This table has 68,000 or so clones, almost 95% appearing once. The input for sequencing was CD4+ T cells from blood, taken around 25 months after liver transplant. The receptor set was obtained from a human patient who received a liver transplant. The graft donor may account for some of the T cells. Both conserved end residues are part of each CDR3. The D gene is left open where the match is weak. Expanded clones get a size class; other rows say once, few or many, or leave the size out.

D gene	V gene	J gene	clone size	CDR3 DNA	CDR3 protein
.	TRBV30	TRBJ1-1	few	TGTGCCTGGACACAGGGAAAAACTGAAGCTTTCTTT	CAWTQGKTEAFF
TRBD2	TRBV15	TRBJ2-7	few	TGTGCCACCAGCAGAGATAGAGGACTAGCGGGAGTCTCCGAGCAGTACTTC	CATSRDRGLAGVSEQYF
.	TRBV6-1	TRBJ2-3	once	TGTGCCAGCAGTGAATTCCGGGATACGCAGTATTTT	CASSEFRDTQYF
TRBD1	TRBV5-1	TRBJ1-1	.	TGCGCCAGCAGACTCGACAGGGGCTTCCACGAAGCGATCCCTGTCGAGAACACTACTGAAGCTTTCTTT	CASRLDRGFHEAIPVENTTEAFF
TRBD2	TRBV7-7	TRBJ2-1	.	TGTGCCAGCAGCCAAGGGACTAGCGGGAACAATGAGCAGTTCTTC	CASSQGTSGNNEQFF
.	TRBV6-1	TRBJ2-5	.	TGTGCCAGCACCGGGACATGGAGAGGAGAGACCCAGTACTTC	CASTGTWRGETQYF
.	TRBV29-1	TRBJ2-3	few	TGCAGCGTTGTTAAGGAGCTGGATACGCAGTATTTT	CSVVKELDTQYF
TRBD1	TRBV5-1	TRBJ2-1	.	TGCGCCAGCAGTGAGGGGACAGGGAGGAGCAATGAGCAGTTCTTC	CASSEGTGRSNEQFF
.	TRBV6-5	TRBJ2-7	.	TGTGCCAGCAGTTCCCCAGGGACGGACTACGGGCAGTACTTC	CASSSPGTDYGQYF
.	TRBV6-1	TRBJ2-1	.	TGTGCCAGCAGTGCTGGGACAGGGGGGACTAGCGGAATCTTAAATGAGCAGTTCTTC	CASSAGTGGTSGILNEQFF
.	TRBV6-9	TRBJ2-3	once	TGTGCCAGCAGTGCGGTGGGGCGGGACCCAGATACGCAGTATTTT	CASSAVGRDPDTQYF
.	TRBV5-4	TRBJ2-5	.	TGTGCCAGCAGGAAAGCGGCCCCGGGGCCAGTGTTAGCGGAGACCCAGTACTTC	CASRKAAPGPVLAETQYF
.	TRBV7-3	TRBJ1-3	.	TGTGCCAGCAGCCTCCAGGGAGCTGGAAACACCATATATTTT	CASSLQGAGNTIYF
.	TRBV5-4	TRBJ1-1	.	TGTGCCAGCAGCTCCACCTCGAACACTGAAGCTTTCTTT	CASSSTSNTEAFF
TRBD2	TRBV18	TRBJ2-3	.	TGTGCCAGCTCAGAGGGTGGCGGGAGGCCACCAACGCAGTATTTT	CASSEGGGRPPTQYF
.	TRBV30	TRBJ2-5	.	TGTGCCTGGAGTGTGACTGGAGAGACCCAGTACTTC	CAWSVTGETQYF
TRBD2	TRBV9	TRBJ2-5	.	TGTGCCAGCAGCGTAACTAGCGGGAGAAAAGAGACCCAGTACTTC	CASSVTSGRKETQYF
.	TRBV28	TRBJ1-5	.	TGTGCCACTCGGACAGCATATAGCAATCAGCCCCAGCATTTT	CATRTAYSNQPQHF
TRBD2	TRBV5-1	TRBJ2-7	.	TGCGCCAGCAGCTTGGGAGCGGGAGTTGGCCACGAGCAGTACTTC	CASSLGAGVGHEQYF
.	TRBV1	TRBJ1-1	.	TGCACCAGCAGCCAAGAAAGCCCGGTTACGGTGGATTCTGAAGCTTTCTTT	CTSSQESPVTVDSEAFF
.	TRBV2	TRBJ1-2	.	TGTGCCAGCAACCTAGGGGGAAATAACTATGGCTACACCTTC	CASNLGGNNYGYTF
TRBD1	TRBV11-1	TRBJ1-5	.	TGTGCCAGCAGCTTAGGGACAGGGCATCAGCCCCAGCATTTT	CASSLGTGHQPQHF
TRBD2	TRBV2	TRBJ2-1	once	TGTGCCAGCAGGCCCGGGACTAGCTTCTATGAGCAGTTCTTC	CASRPGTSFYEQFF
.	TRBV7-2	TRBJ2-3	medium-sized	TGTGCCAGCAGCTTAGATCTTGGGAGAGATACGCAGTATTTT	CASSLDLGRDTQYF
TRBD2	TRBV15	TRBJ2-7	.	TGTGCCACCAGCATTGGGACTAGGGATTACGAGCAGTACTTC	CATSIGTRDYEQYF
TRBD2	TRBV6-1	TRBJ2-7	.	TGTGCCAGCGGGCTAGCGGGACCCTACGAGCAGTACTTC	CASGLAGPYEQYF
.	TRBV2	TRBJ2-1	.	TGTGCCAGCAGTGGACAGACGAATGAGCAGTTCTTC	CASSGQTNEQFF
.	TRBV2	TRBJ1-1	.	TGTGCCAGCAATTGGCAGAACACTGAAGCTTTCTTT	CASNWQNTEAFF
.	TRBV18	TRBJ2-7	once	TGTGCCAGCTCACCACCGTCACCTTTCTCCTACGAGCAGTACTTC	CASSPPSPFSYEQYF
.	TRBV21-1	TRBJ1-5	.	TGTGCCAGCAGCAAAGGATCCCAGGGTGACAGCAATCAGCCCCAGCATTTT	CASSKGSQGDSNQPQHF
TRBD1	TRBV28	TRBJ2-7	.	TGTGCCAGCTACTTAAACTCCCAGAGGGCAGGGGGCGAGCAGTACTTC	CASYLNSQRAGGEQYF
TRBD2	TRBV28	TRBJ2-3	once	TGTGCCAGCAGTTTGACGGGAGGGGGTGAGGGCACAGATACGCAGTATTTT	CASSLTGGGEGTDTQYF
TRBD2	TRBV4-1	TRBJ2-3	.	TGCGCCAGCAGCCTAAGACCCCCCCTAGCGGGAGAGGCTGAGTCAGATACGCAGTATTTT	CASSLRPPLAGEAESDTQYF
TRBD2	TRBV4-2	TRBJ2-3	.	TGTGCCACCATAGCGGGACAAGGAGATACGCAGTATTTT	CATIAGQGDTQYF
.	TRBV2	TRBJ1-1	.	TGTGCCAGCAGTCCGGGACCGGGCTCTGGAGCTTTCTTT	CASSPGPGSGAFF
TRBD1	TRBV19	TRBJ1-2	once	TGTGCCAGTACTGAACTTACCGGGACAGGGGGCTATGGCTACACCTTC	CASTELTGTGGYGYTF
TRBD2	TRBV7-3	TRBJ2-5	.	TGTGCCAGCAGTTCTAGCGGGAGTGGGACCCAGTACTTC	CASSSSGSGTQYF
.	TRBV5-4	TRBJ2-1	.	TGTGCCAGCAGCCCCGGGTCCCAGCTCACGTATGAGCAGTTCTTC	CASSPGSQLTYEQFF
.	TRBV5-1	TRBJ2-1	once	TGCGCCAGCAGCTTGGGAAGGGGGGAGGGATCCTACAATGAGCAGTTCTTC	CASSLGRGEGSYNEQFF
.	TRBV19	TRBJ1-5	.	TGTGCCAGTAGTGGGCGGGGGTTTGATCAGCCCCAGCATTTT	CASSGRGFDQPQHF
TRBD1	TRBV14	TRBJ1-1	once	TGTGCCAGCAGCCTACTTACAGGGGTGAACACTGAAGCTTTCTTT	CASSLLTGVNTEAFF
.	TRBV7-6	TRBJ2-7	once	TGTGCCAGCAGCTTAGGGGTTGGCTCGAACTACGAGCAGTACTTC	CASSLGVGSNYEQYF
.	TRBV6-1	TRBJ2-4	.	TGTGCCAGCAGTTTACAGTTAGCCAAAAACATTCAGTACTTC	CASSLQLAKNIQYF
TRBD1	TRBV6-6	TRBJ1-1	.	TGTGCCAGCAGCTACCAGGGACAGGGGGTTAGTGAAGCTTTCTTT	CASSYQGQGVSEAFF
TRBD2	TRBV2	TRBJ2-2	.	TGTGCCAGCAGTGAAATGATCAGTAGCGGGAGGGCGGACACCGGGGAGCTGTTTTTT	CASSEMISSGRADTGELFF
.	TRBV27	TRBJ2-1	once	TGTGCCAGCAGTTTAGTCAGACCCTATTCCTACAATGAGCAGTTCTTC	CASSLVRPYSYNEQFF
TRBD2	TRBV18	TRBJ2-3	.	TGTGCCAGCTTCCCGGCGGGAGGGACAGATACGCAGTATTTT	CASFPAGGTDTQYF
.	TRBV9	TRBJ1-3	.	TGTGCCAGCAGCGACCGGGACTTCATTTCTGGAAACACCATATATTTT	CASSDRDFISGNTIYF
TRBD2	TRBV11-3	TRBJ2-1	.	TGTGCCAGCAGCACATCAGCGGGAGACTCGTGGTTCTTC	CASSTSAGDSWFF